Included here is one T cell receptor (beta chain) sequence, with context. Its antigen is not known. There are 14 residues in the CDR3. Between the trimmed V and J ends, which lost 7 bases and 0 bases, there was a span of 9 bases. CDR1 is LNHDA and CDR2 is SQIVND in the germline V gene (reference sequence). PCR or immunohistochemistry showed mismatch repair deficiency in every enrolled patient. A few pembrolizumab responders had their TCRs sequenced. Clones were read by immunoSEQ multiplex PCR, and TCRdb kept only the in-frame ones, dropping some. The sample carries about 79,000 clones, approximately 81% recorded once. This entry belongs to a study of PD-1 blockade in mismatch repair-deficient tumors. The wider study: All were previously treated, progressing patients with about twelve mismatch repair-deficient cancer types. General study findings and limits: Rapid post-treatment expansion, then contraction, generally preceding radiologic response, marked tumor-resident clones.

The sample in question was peripheral blood, obtained 44 weeks after starting pembrolizumab. The TCR was taken from an adult with mismatch repair-deficient cancer. The chain combines TRBV19 with TRBJ1-4; D is undetermined. The CDR3 protein is CASILMATNEKLFF. The CDR3 nucleotides read TGTGCCAGTATCCTGATGGCAACTAATGAAAAACTGTTTTTT.